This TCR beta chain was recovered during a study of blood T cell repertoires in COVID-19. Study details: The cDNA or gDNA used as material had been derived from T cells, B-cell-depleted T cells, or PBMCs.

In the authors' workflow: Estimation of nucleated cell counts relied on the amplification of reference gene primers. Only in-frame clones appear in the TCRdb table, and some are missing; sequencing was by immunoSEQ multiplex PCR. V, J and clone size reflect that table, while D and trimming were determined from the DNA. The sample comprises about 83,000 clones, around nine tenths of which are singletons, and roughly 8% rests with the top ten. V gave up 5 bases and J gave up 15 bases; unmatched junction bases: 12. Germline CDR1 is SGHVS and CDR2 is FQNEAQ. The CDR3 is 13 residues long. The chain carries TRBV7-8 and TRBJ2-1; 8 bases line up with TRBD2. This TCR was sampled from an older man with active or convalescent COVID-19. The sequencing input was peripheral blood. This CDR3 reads CASSDSGTSFSFF. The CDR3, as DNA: TGTGCCAGCAGCGATAGTGGGACTAGTTTTTCGTTCTTC.